This TCR beta chain was identified in a study of CD4 T cells in relation to SARS-CoV-2 and coronaviruses. Study findings and constraints: No crossreactivity against non-spike viral proteins was tested here. Samples before the pandemic and after infection were not matched within any donor.

TCRdb's copy holds only in-frame clones and misses some; the assay was immunoSEQ multiplex PCR. Of tens of thousands of clones listed, 60% to 85% are singletons. There are 14 residues in the CDR3. Per germline, CDR1 SEHNR and CDR2 FQNEAQ (reference sequence). After removal of 6 bases from V and 5 bases from J, the junction contained 8 bases not matched to a gene. Only a few counts were recorded for this clone. Its cognate antigen is unknown. CD4+ T cells from unexposed donors were obtained before the COVID-19 pandemic (2011-2018). CD4+ T cells were isolated from the cells after about ten days of culture.

Sequenced sample: CD4+ T cells from PBMCs, cultured in vitro. The chain links TRBV7-9 to TRBJ2-7; 9 bases fit TRBD1. The TCR comes from a human donor in good health. The DNA for the CDR3 is TGTGCCAGCAGTCTAACAGGGGGCTGGAACGAGCAGTACTTC. It is translated as CASSLTGGWNEQYF.